This record looks at one T cell receptor (beta chain) sequence and its context. This sample is part of a study of blood T cell repertoires in COVID-19. Study in general: Whether acute or convalescent, the COVID-19 samples came from the United States, Italy and Spain. T cells, B-cell-depleted T cells, or PBMCs supplied cDNA or gDNA.

Trimming stripped 5 bases from V and 5 bases from J, with 21 bases between. This CDR3 has 15 amino acids. The V gene's germline CDR1 is SQVTM and CDR2 ANQGSEA. In the authors' methods: Quantification of nucleated cells was approximated via reference gene primer amplification. Produced via immunoSEQ multiplex PCR; TCRdb's table is partial and in-frame only. V and J calls and clone size follow that table, whereas D and trimming were derived from the DNA. The sample consists of some 5,900 clones, around 90% of them appearing once. The sequenced sample consisted of peripheral blood. This receptor was obtained from a man aged 60 to 75 with acute or convalescent COVID-19. The rearrangement uses TRBV29-1 and TRBJ1-2; D is undetermined. The CDR3 coding sequence is TGCAGCGTTCATCTTGGAGGCTTGGAGAAATATGGCTACACCTTC. This encodes CSVHLGGLEKYGYTF.